This TCR beta chain was recovered during a study of blood T cell repertoires in COVID-19. Authors' data handling: Quantification of nucleated cells was approximated via reference gene primer amplification. Assay used: immunoSEQ multiplex PCR; TCRdb lists only in-frame clones, some missing. The DNA was the basis for D and trimming; V, J and clone size are from that table. The data contain roughly 350,000 clones, 92% of them singletons. The germline CDR1 and CDR2 sequences are LNHDA and SQIVND (reference sequence). Trimming removed 6 bases at V and 3 bases at J, with 9 bases between. CDR3 length: 12 residues.

Source material: PBMCs or T cells enriched from blood (not recorded which). The rearrangement joins TRBV19 to TRBJ2-7; TRBD2 is a possible D gene (6 bases). This receptor was taken from a woman in her twenties or thirties who had recovered from COVID-19. CDR3 region: CASSGRGYEQYF. In nucleotides, the CDR3 is TGTGCCAGTAGCGGGAGAGGCTACGAGCAGTACTTC.